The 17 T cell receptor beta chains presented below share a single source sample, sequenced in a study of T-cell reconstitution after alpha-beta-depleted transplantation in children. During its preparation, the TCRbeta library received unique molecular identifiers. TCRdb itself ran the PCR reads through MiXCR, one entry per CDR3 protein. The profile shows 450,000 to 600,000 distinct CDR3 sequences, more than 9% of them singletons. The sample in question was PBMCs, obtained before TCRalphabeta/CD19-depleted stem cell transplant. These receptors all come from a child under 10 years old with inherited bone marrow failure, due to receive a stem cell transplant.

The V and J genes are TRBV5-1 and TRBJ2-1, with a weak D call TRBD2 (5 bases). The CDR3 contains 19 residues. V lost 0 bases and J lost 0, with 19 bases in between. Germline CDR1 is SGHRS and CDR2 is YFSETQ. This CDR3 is CASSLGPNLRASSYNEQFF. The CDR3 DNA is TGCGCCAGCAGCTTGGGACCGAATTTGCGGGCGAGCTCCTACAATGAGCAGTTCTTC.

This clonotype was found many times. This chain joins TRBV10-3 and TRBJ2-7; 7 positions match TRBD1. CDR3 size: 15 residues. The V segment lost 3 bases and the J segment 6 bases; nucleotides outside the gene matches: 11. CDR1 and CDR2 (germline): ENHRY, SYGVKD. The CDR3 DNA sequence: TGTGCCATCAGTGATTCCGGGGACAGACCCATCGAGCAGTACTTC. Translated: CAISDSGDRPIEQYF.

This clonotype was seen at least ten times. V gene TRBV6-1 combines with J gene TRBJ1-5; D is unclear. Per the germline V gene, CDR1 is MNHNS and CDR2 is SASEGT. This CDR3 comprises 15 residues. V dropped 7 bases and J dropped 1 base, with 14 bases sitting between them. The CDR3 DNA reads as TGTGCCAGCAAACCCGCGGGAGGAAGCAATCAGCCCCAGCATTTT. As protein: CASKPAGGSNQPQHF.

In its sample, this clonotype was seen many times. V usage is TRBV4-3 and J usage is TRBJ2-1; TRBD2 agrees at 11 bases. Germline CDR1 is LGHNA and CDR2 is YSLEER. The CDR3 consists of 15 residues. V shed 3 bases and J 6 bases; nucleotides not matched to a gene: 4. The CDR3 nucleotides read TGCGCCAGCAGCCACGCACTAGCGGGAGTCAATGAGCAGTTCTTC. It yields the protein CASSHALAGVNEQFF.

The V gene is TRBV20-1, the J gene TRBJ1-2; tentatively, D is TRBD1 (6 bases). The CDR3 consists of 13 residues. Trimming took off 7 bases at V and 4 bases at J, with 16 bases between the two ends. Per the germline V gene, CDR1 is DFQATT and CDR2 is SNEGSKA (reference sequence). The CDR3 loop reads CSDKDGGAYGYTF. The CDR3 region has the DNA TGCAGTGACAAGGACGGGGGGGCCTATGGCTACACCTTC.

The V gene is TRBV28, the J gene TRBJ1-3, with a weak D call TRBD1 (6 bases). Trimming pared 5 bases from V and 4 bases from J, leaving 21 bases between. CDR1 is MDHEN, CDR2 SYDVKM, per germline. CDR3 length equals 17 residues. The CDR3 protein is CASSPTMDSGQGNTIYF. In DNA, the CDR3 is TGTGCCAGCAGTCCCACGATGGACAGCGGTCAAGGAAACACCATATATTTT. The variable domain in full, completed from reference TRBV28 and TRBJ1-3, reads DVKVTQSSRYLVKRTGEKVFLECVQDMDHENMFWYRQDPGLGLRLIYFSYDVKMKEKGDIPEGYSVSREKKERFSLILESASTNQTSMYLCASSPTMDSGQGNTIYFGEGSWLTVV.

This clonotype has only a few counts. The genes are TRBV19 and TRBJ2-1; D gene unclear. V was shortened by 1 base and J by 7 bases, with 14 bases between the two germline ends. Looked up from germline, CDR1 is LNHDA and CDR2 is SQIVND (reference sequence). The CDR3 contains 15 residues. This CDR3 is CASSIGSRGGNEQFF. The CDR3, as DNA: TGTGCCAGTAGTATAGGCAGTAGAGGTGGGAATGAGCAGTTCTTC. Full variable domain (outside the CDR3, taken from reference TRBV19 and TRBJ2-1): DGGITQSPKYLFRKEGQNVTLSCEQNLNHDAMYWYRQDPGQGLRLIYYSQIVNDFQKGDIAEGYSVSREKKESFPLTVTSAQKNPTAFYLCASSIGSRGGNEQFFGPGTRLTVL.

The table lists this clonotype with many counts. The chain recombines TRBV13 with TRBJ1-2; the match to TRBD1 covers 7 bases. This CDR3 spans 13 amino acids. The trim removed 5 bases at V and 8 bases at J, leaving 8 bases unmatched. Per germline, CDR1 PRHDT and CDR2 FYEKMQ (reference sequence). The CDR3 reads CASSAGGVLGYTF. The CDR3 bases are TGTGCCAGCAGCGCAGGGGGGGTCCTAGGCTACACCTTC.

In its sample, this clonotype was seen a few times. The CDR3 nucleotides read TGCAGTGCTAGAGGACCTCGACCCACTAGCGGGAGAGAGTACGAGCAGTACTTC. Amino acids: CSARGPRPTSGREYEQYF. The chain is built from TRBV20-1 and TRBJ2-7; TRBD2 matches 11 bases. The V gene's germline CDR1 is DFQATT and CDR2 SNEGSKA (reference sequence). The CDR3 sequence is 18 residues long. With V trimmed by 1 base and J by 4 bases, 15 bases remained unmatched.

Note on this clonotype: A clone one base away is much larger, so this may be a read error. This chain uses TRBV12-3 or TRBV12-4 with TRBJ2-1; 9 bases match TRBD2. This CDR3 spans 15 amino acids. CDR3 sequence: CASIPSGNSCNEQFF. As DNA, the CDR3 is TGTGCCAGCATCCCTAGCGGGAACTCCTGCAATGAGCAGTTCTTC.

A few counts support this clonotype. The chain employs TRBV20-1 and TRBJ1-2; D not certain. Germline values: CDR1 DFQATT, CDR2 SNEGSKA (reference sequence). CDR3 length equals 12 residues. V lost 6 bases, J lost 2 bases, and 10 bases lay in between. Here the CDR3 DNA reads TGCAGTGCCTACTACTCAAACTATGGCTACACCTTC. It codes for CSAYYSNYGYTF.

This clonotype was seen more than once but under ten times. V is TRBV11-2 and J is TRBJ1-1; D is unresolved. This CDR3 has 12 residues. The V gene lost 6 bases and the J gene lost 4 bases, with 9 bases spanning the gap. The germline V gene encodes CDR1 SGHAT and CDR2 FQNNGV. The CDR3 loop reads CASRGMGTEAFF. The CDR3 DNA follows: TGTGCCAGCAGGGGGATGGGCACTGAAGCTTTCTTT.

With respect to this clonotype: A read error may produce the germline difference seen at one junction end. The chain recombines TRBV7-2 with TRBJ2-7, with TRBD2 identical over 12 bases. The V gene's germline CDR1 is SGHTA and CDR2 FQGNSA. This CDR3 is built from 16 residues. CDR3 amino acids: CASSSTSGRHSYDQYF. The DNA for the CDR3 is TGTGCCAGCAGCTCAACTAGCGGGAGGCATTCCTACGACCAGTACTTC.

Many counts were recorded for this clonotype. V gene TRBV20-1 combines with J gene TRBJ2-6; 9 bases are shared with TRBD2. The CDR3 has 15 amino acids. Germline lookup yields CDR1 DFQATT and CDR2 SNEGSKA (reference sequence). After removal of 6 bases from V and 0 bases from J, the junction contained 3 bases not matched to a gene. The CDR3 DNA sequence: TGCAGTGCGACTAGCGGTGCCTCTGGGGCCAACGTCCTGACTTTC. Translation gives CSATSGASGANVLTF.

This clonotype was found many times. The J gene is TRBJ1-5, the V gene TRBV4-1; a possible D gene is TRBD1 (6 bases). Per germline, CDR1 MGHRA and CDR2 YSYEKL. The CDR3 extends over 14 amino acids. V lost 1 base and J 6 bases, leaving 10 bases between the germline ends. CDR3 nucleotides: TGCGCCAGCAGCCAAGGTTGGGGGCGTCAGCCCCAGCATTTT. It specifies CASSQGWGRQPQHF.

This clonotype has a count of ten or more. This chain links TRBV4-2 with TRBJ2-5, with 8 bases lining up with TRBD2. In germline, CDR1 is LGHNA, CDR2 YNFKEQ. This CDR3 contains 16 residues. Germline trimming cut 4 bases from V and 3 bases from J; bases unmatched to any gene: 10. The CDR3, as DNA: TGTGCCAGCAGCCCCAGACCTCGGACTAGCAAAGAGACCCAGTACTTC. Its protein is CASSPRPRTSKETQYF.

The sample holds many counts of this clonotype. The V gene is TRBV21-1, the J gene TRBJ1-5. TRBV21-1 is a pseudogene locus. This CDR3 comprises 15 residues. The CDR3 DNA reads TGTGCCAGCAGCAAAGAGGGCAGAGGCAATCAGCCCCAGCATTTT. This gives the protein CASSKEGRGNQPQHF.